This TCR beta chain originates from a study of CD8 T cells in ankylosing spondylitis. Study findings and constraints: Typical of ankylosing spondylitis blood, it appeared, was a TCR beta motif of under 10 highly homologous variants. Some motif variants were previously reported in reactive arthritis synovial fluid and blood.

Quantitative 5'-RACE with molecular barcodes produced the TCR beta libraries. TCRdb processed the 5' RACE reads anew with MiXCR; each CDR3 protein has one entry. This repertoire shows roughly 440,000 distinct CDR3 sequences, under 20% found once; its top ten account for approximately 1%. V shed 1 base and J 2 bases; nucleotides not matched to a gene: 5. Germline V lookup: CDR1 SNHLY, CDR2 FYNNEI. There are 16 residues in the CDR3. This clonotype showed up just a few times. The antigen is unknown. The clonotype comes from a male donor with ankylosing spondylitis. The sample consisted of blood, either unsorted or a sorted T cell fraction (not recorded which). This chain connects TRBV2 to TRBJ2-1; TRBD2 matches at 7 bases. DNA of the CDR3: TGTGCCAGCAGTGAAGGGCGGGAGCCAGCCTACAATGAGCAGTTCTTC. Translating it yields CASSEGREPAYNEQFF. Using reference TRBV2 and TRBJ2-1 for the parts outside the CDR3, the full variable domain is EPEVTQTPSHQVTQMGQEVILRCVPISNHLYFYWYRQILGQKVEFLVSFYNNEISEKSEIFDDQFSVERPDGSNFTLKIRSTKLEDSAMYFCASSEGREPAYNEQFFGPGTRLTVL.